Following are 20 T cell receptor beta chains from one sample sequenced in a study of OX40 agonist ivuxolimab in advanced cancers. Sequencing was performed with immunoSEQ multiplex PCR; in TCRdb, only in-frame clones are kept and a portion is missing. The repertoire includes about 70,000 clones, roughly nine tenths of them detected once, and about 0.95% sits in the top ten. The sequencing used CD4+ or CD8+ T cells sorted from blood, collected in a trial of the OX40 agonist ivuxolimab. The receptor source for this set is an adult with an advanced solid tumor such as melanoma, head and neck, liver or kidney cancer.

The chain joins TRBV18 to TRBJ2-6; D possibly corresponds to TRBD1 (5 bases). CDR1 KGHSH and CDR2 LQKENI come from the germline V gene. V was clipped by 3 bases and J by 3 bases, with 12 bases between them. The CDR3 consists of 16 residues. In DNA form, the CDR3 reads TGTGCCAGCTCACCCATGCGGACATTTGGGGCCAACGTCCTGACTTTC. It is translated as CASSPMRTFGANVLTF.

This rearrangement joins TRBV6-5 to TRBJ1-1; D is unresolved. V lost 2 bases and J lost 4, with 11 bases in between. The CDR3 runs 14 residues. In germline, CDR1 is MNHEY, CDR2 SVGAGI. In nucleotides, the CDR3 is TGTGCCAGCAGTTACAATAGGGCAGCCACTGAAGCTTTCTTT. This translates into CASSYNRAATEAFF.

The count of this clone is one. The chain couples TRBV6-1 to TRBJ2-3; D not certain. CDR1 and CDR2 from the germline V gene are MNHNS and SASEGT. This CDR3 is built from 13 residues. V was shortened by 4 bases and J by 3 bases, with 8 bases between the two germline ends. CDR3 loop: CASSAGWTDTQYF. The CDR3, as DNA: TGTGCCAGCAGTGCCGGGTGGACAGATACGCAGTATTTT.

The chain combines TRBV5-4 with TRBJ1-3; no clear D gene. This CDR3 has 14 residues. Germline V gene lookup returns CDR1 SGHNT and CDR2 YYREEE (reference sequence). Trimming took off 0 bases at V and 1 base at J, with 5 bases between the two ends. In nucleotides, the CDR3 is TGTGCCAGCAGCTTGGCGGGTTCTGGAAACACCATATATTTT. Protein sequence: CASSLAGSGNTIYF. The full variable domain, with the rest looked up from reference TRBV5-4 and TRBJ1-3, is ETGVTQSPTHLIKTRGQQVTLRCSSQSGHNTVSWYQQALGQGPQFIFQYYREEENGRGNFPPRFSGLQFPNYSSELNVNALELDDSALYLCASSLAGSGNTIYFGEGSWLTVV.

The chain recombines TRBV2 with TRBJ1-6, with D possibly matching TRBD1 (5 bases). The CDR3 loop spans 15 amino acids. Trimming took 10 bases from V and 3 from J, leaving 16 bases between them. The germline V gene has CDR1 SNHLY and CDR2 FYNNEI. CDR3 coding DNA: TGTGCCAACCGACGAGACAGCTTCTATAATTCACCCCTCCACTTT. Translating it yields CANRRDSFYNSPLHF.

The V and J genes are TRBV6-1 and TRBJ1-6; tentative D call: TRBD1 (5 bases). Germline CDR1 is MNHNS and CDR2 is SASEGT. There are 14 residues in the CDR3. V was trimmed by 1 base and J by 10 bases, leaving 11 bases between them. CDR3 coding DNA: TGTGCCAGCAGTGAAGGGGGCTTCGGGTCACCCCTCCACTTT. Translated, it gives CASSEGGFGSPLHF.

This clone came up a few times. The chain has TRBV2 and TRBJ2-2, with D maybe TRBD2 (5 bases). Germline CDR1 reads SNHLY; CDR2 reads FYNNEI. Trimming stripped 6 bases from V and 6 bases from J, with 17 bases between. This CDR3 region has 15 residues. Here the CDR3 reads CASSVDGIEAGELFF. The CDR3 nucleotides read TGTGCCAGCAGCGTGGACGGGATTGAAGCCGGGGAGCTGTTTTTT.

The rearrangement joins TRBV30 to TRBJ2-5; 10 bases match TRBD1. Germline values: CDR1 GTSNPN, CDR2 SVGIG (reference sequence). This CDR3 spans 14 amino acids. V lost 0 bases to trimming and J lost 6 bases; unmatched junction nucleotides: 4. The DNA for the CDR3 is TGTGCCTGGAGTGTGGGGACAGGGGTGAAGACCCAGTACTTC. Its translation: CAWSVGTGVKTQYF.

The chain couples TRBV19 to TRBJ2-2; no clear D gene. Trimming left V 8 bases short and J 0 bases short, with 7 bases between. There are 13 residues in the CDR3. Germline-derived CDR1 and CDR2 are LNHDA and SQIVND (reference sequence). The CDR3 DNA is TGTGCCAGTCGTGGTCCGAACACCGGGGAGCTGTTTTTT. Encoded protein: CASRGPNTGELFF.

This rearrangement joins TRBV7-9 to TRBJ1-2, with a tentative D call TRBD1 (6 bases). The ends were cut back, 5 bases at V and 8 bases at J, with 21 bases in the middle. There are 15 residues in the CDR3. Germline V CDR1 and CDR2: SEHNR, FQNEAQ (reference sequence). CDR3 loop: CASSPRSAGGEGYTF. The CDR3 nucleotides read TGTGCCAGCAGCCCCCGATCCGCCGGGGGCGAGGGCTACACCTTC.

The genes are TRBV7-6 and TRBJ1-2; D not certain. The V gene lost 5 bases and the J gene lost 0 bases, with 10 bases spanning the gap. CDR1 is SGHVS, CDR2 FNYEAQ, per germline. The CDR3 sequence is 14 residues long. This CDR3 is CASSPPDANYGYTF. CDR3 coding DNA: TGTGCCAGCAGCCCCCCGGACGCTAACTATGGCTACACCTTC.

V is TRBV2 and J is TRBJ1-1, with a weak D call TRBD1 (6 bases). V gave up 5 bases and J gave up 0 bases, with 10 bases separating them. This CDR3 is 14 amino acids long. Germline V CDR1 and CDR2: SNHLY, FYNNEI. The CDR3 coding sequence is TGTGCCAGCAGTCCCAGGGGAATGAACACTGAAGCTTTCTTT. Amino acids: CASSPRGMNTEAFF.

The chain links TRBV5-1 to TRBJ2-3; no firm D call. The CDR3 loop spans 14 amino acids. Germline CDR1 is SGHRS and CDR2 is YFSETQ. V gave up 4 bases and J gave up 0 bases, with 9 bases separating them. CDR3 sequence (DNA): TGCGCCAGCAGCCCGCTTACTAGCACAGATACGCAGTATTTT. Its protein is CASSPLTSTDTQYF.

The CDR3 region has the DNA TGCAGCGTTGAACGTGGTAGTCAGAACACTGAAGCTTTCTTT. Protein: CSVERGSQNTEAFF. The rearrangement links TRBV29-1 to TRBJ1-1, with no clear D. V lost 2 bases and J 1 base, leaving 11 bases between the germline ends. The CDR3 runs to 14 residues. Germline-derived CDR1 and CDR2 are SQVTM and ANQGSEA.

Sample share makes this clone medium-sized. The rearrangement links TRBV7-9 to TRBJ2-1, with 9 nucleotides matching TRBD2. CDR1 and CDR2 from the germline V gene are SEHNR and FQNEAQ (reference sequence). This CDR3 region has 16 residues. Trimming at V came to 3 bases and at J to 2 bases, leaving 5 bases not matched to a gene. DNA of the CDR3: TGTGCCAGCAGCTTGCCGGGACTAGCCCCCTACAATGAGCAGTTCTTC. Residues: CASSLPGLAPYNEQFF.

The chain recombines TRBV29-1 with TRBJ1-1; 9 bases map to TRBD1. The CDR3 sequence is 14 residues long. The germline V gene has CDR1 SQVTM and CDR2 ANQGSEA. The V gene end was trimmed by 6 bases and the J gene end by 4 bases; junction bases not matched to a gene: 9. CDR3 sequence (DNA): TGCAGCGTGGAAAACAGGGGGCGAGTCACTGAAGCTTTCTTT. Its protein product is CSVENRGRVTEAFF.

In DNA, the CDR3 is TGCGCCAGCAGCTTGGCCTCGACTCGGAACAATGAGCAGTTCTTC. It specifies CASSLASTRNNEQFF. The J gene is TRBJ2-1, the V gene TRBV5-1, with D unclear. The CDR3 has 15 amino acids. The germline V gene has CDR1 SGHRS and CDR2 YFSETQ. V lost 0 bases, J lost 5 bases, and 12 bases lay in between.

This chain joins TRBV5-1 and TRBJ2-3; 10 positions match TRBD2. The CDR3 contains 15 residues. V lost 0 bases and J lost 6; bases outside the gene matches: 4. Germline values: CDR1 SGHRS, CDR2 YFSETQ. CDR3 sequence reads: CASSLALAGVDTQYF. The DNA for the CDR3 is TGCGCCAGCAGCTTGGCGCTAGCGGGGGTTGATACGCAGTATTTT.

J is TRBJ1-6 and V is TRBV27; D not certain. The V gene lost 5 bases and the J gene lost 10 bases, with 21 bases spanning the gap. Per the germline V gene, CDR1 is MNHEY and CDR2 is SMNVEV (reference sequence). The CDR3 is 16 residues long. The CDR3 nucleotides are TGTGCCAGCAGTCCCACCCGTGCGGGCCAGAGATCACCCCTCCACTTT. Translation: CASSPTRAGQRSPLHF.

V usage is TRBV6-4 and J usage is TRBJ1-1; D is perhaps TRBD1 (6 bases). The germline V and J ends were trimmed by 1 base and 5 bases, with 11 bases remaining between them. Germline loops: CDR1 MRHNA, CDR2 SNTAGT. The CDR3 spans 14 residues. The CDR3 sequence: CASSDFSRGTEAFF. The CDR3 region has the DNA TGTGCCAGCAGTGACTTTAGTAGGGGGACTGAAGCTTTCTTT.